This T cell receptor (beta chain) was found in a study of blood T cell repertoires in COVID-19. This table comes from immunoSEQ multiplex PCR, and its TCRdb copy is limited to in-frame clones, with some not included. The table records 200,000 to 300,000 clones, roughly 89% of them present only once. CDR1 and CDR2 (germline): MNHEY, SVGAGI. The V gene lost 4 bases and the J gene lost 9 bases, with 7 bases spanning the gap. CDR3 length equals 11 residues. Material for sequencing was PBMCs or T cells enriched from blood (not recorded which). The V and J genes are TRBV6-5 and TRBJ2-1; D is unresolved. The source of this sequence is a woman in her 30s with acute COVID-19. In DNA form, the CDR3 reads TGTGCCAGCAGTTCCCCCGTTGAGCAGTTCTTC. Residues: CASSSPVEQFF.